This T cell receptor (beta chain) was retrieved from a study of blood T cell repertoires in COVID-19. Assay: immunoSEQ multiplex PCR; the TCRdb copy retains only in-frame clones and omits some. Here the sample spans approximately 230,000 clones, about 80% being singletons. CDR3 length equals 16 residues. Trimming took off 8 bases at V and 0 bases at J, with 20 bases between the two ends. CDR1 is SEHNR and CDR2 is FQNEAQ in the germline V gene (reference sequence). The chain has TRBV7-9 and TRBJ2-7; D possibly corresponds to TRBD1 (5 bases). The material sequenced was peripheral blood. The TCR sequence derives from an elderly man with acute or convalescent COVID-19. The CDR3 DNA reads TGTGCCAGCGCATACTCGGCCGGCAGGGTCTCCTACGAGCAGTACTTC. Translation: CASAYSAGRVSYEQYF.